Following are 13 T cell receptor beta chains from one sample sequenced in a study of CD8 T cells in Susac syndrome. Reverse transcription used about 0.45 to 1 ug RNA and random hexamers. TCRdb reprocessed the immunoSEQ multiplex PCR reads via MiXCR and lists one record per CDR3 protein. The sample has more than 80,000 distinct CDR3 sequences; approximately 95% are singletons. Specimen: CD8+ T cells from PBMCs. The receptor source for this set is a human donor with Susac syndrome.

This chain joins TRBV9 and TRBJ2-7, with 9 bases matching TRBD1. Germline lookup yields CDR1 SGDLS and CDR2 YYNGEE. CDR3 size: 14 residues. V dropped 0 bases and J dropped 3; count of bases not matched to a gene: 1. The CDR3 DNA sequence: TGTGCCAGCAGCGTAGGGGACAGGGTCTACGAGCAGTACTTC. It is translated as CASSVGDRVYEQYF. The full variable domain, rest sourced from reference TRBV9 and TRBJ2-7, is DSGVTQTPKHLITATGQRVTLRCSPRSGDLSVYWYQQSLDQGLQFLIQYYNGEERAKGNILERFSAQQFPDLHSELNLSSLELGDSALYFCASSVGDRVYEQYFGPGTRLTVT.

This clonotype appeared a few times. The J gene is TRBJ2-7, the V gene TRBV7-9, with D possibly called TRBD1 or TRBD2 (6 bases each). The CDR3 is 13 amino acids. The V end was cut by 6 bases, the J end by 2 bases, with 11 bases between. CDR1 and CDR2 (germline): SEHNR, FQNEAQ (reference sequence). The CDR3 DNA reads TGTGCCAGCAGTCAAGGGGGGACCTACGAGCAGTACTTC. Its protein product is CASSQGGTYEQYF.

Only one count was recorded for this clonotype. This chain joins TRBV12-5 and TRBJ2-1; 7 bases match TRBD1. This CDR3 has 14 amino acids. Germline CDR1 LGHNT, CDR2 FRNRAP. Trimming removed 1 base from V and 8 bases from J; junction bases left unmatched: 5. The chain's CDR3 is CASGLGQGLHEQFF. In DNA form, the CDR3 reads TGTGCTAGTGGTTTGGGACAGGGCTTGCATGAGCAGTTCTTC.

The chain recombines TRBV5-4 with TRBJ1-6; 8 positions agree with TRBD1. The CDR3 is 14 residues long. J was trimmed by 7 bases and V by 3 bases; bases with no gene match: 3. Germline V gives CDR1 SGHNT, CDR2 YYREEE (reference sequence). The CDR3 DNA follows: TGTGCCAGCAGCTCGACAGGGGTGAATTCACCCCTCCACTTT. It yields the protein CASSSTGVNSPLHF.

This rearrangement joins TRBV5-1 to TRBJ1-1; TRBD1 matches 7 bases. V lost 0 bases, J lost 7 bases, and 3 bases stayed unmatched. Germline V gives CDR1 SGHRS, CDR2 YFSETQ. This CDR3 contains 13 residues. CDR3 in amino acids: CASSLGQGDEAFF. The CDR3 nucleotides read TGCGCCAGCAGCTTGGGACAGGGAGATGAAGCTTTCTTT.

The chain links TRBV12-3 or TRBV12-4 to TRBJ1-2; a weak D match, TRBD1 (5 bases). The CDR3 is 13 amino acids. V shed 5 bases and J shed 1 base, with 8 bases lying between them. In nucleotides, the CDR3 is TGTGCCAGCAGTCATGGGGGTAACTATGGCTACACCTTC. Translation gives CASSHGGNYGYTF.

The chain recombines TRBV29-1 with TRBJ2-7; a possible D gene is TRBD1 (6 bases). CDR3 size: 13 residues. Germline V CDR1 and CDR2: SQVTM, ANQGSEA. Deletions cut 0 bases from V and 2 bases from J, with 8 bases between. The DNA of the CDR3 is TGCAGCGTTGAAGAGGACAGCCCCTACGAGCAGTACTTC. It codes for CSVEEDSPYEQYF.

V gene TRBV11-2 combines with J gene TRBJ1-3; TRBD1 is a possible D gene (5 bases). The germline V gene encodes CDR1 SGHAT and CDR2 FQNNGV. Between the trimmed V and J ends, which lost 4 bases and 2 bases, there was a span of 12 bases. This CDR3 contains 15 residues. The CDR3 region has the DNA TGTGCCAGCAGCTCCGCCCGAGGGGCTGGAAACACCATATATTTT. Its protein product is CASSSARGAGNTIYF.

The J gene is TRBJ2-7, the V gene TRBV7-6; tentative D call: TRBD2 (6 bases). Trimming took 5 bases from V and 2 from J, leaving 13 bases between them. The germline V gene encodes CDR1 SGHVS and CDR2 FNYEAQ. The CDR3 sequence is 14 residues long. DNA for the CDR3: TGTGCCAGCAGCGCCAGACTAGGTGCCTACGAGCAGTACTTC. It codes for CASSARLGAYEQYF. The full variable domain, completed using reference TRBV7-6 and TRBJ2-7, is GAGVSQSPRYKVTKRGQDVALRCDPISGHVSLYWYRQALGQGPEFLTYFNYEAQQDKSGLPNDRFSAERPEGSISTLTIQRTEQRDSAMYRCASSARLGAYEQYFGPGTRLTVT.

The chain employs TRBV20-1 and TRBJ2-3; the D is unclear. Trimming took 0 bases from V and 2 from J, leaving 6 bases between them. The CDR3 covers 13 residues. Looked up from germline, CDR1 is DFQATT and CDR2 is SNEGSKA (reference sequence). The CDR3 spells CSAREQTTDTQYF. The CDR3 DNA sequence: TGCAGTGCTAGAGAACAGACCACAGATACGCAGTATTTT.

The chain recombines TRBV19 with TRBJ2-1; a weak D match, TRBD2 (5 bases). In germline, CDR1 is LNHDA, CDR2 SQIVND (reference sequence). V was pared by 3 bases and J by 2 bases, with 11 bases between. The CDR3 runs 15 residues. The CDR3 nucleotides read TGTGCCAGTAGTATGACCGGGAACACCTACAATGAGCAGTTCTTC. Translated, it gives CASSMTGNTYNEQFF.

The J gene is TRBJ2-3, the V gene TRBV9; 7 bases match TRBD2. CDR3 length: 14 amino acids. Germline V gene lookup returns CDR1 SGDLS and CDR2 YYNGEE. After removal of 1 base from V and 4 bases from J, the junction contained 3 bases not matched to a gene. CDR3 sequence (DNA): TGTGCCAGCAGCGTACCTAGCGGAGCAGATACGCAGTATTTT. Its translation: CASSVPSGADTQYF.

V gene TRBV29-1 combines with J gene TRBJ2-1, with D perhaps TRBD1 (6 bases). The CDR3 is made up of 14 amino acids. Germline V lookup: CDR1 SQVTM, CDR2 ANQGSEA. Trimming shortened V by 4 bases and J by 0 bases, and 10 bases separated the two germline ends. Here the CDR3 reads CSVGTEYSYNEQFF. The CDR3 DNA sequence: TGCAGCGTTGGGACAGAATACTCCTACAATGAGCAGTTCTTC.